The 12 T cell receptor beta chains below come from one sample, sequenced in a study of blood T cell repertoires in COVID-19. TCRdb's table, derived via immunoSEQ multiplex PCR, lists solely in-frame clones and lacks some. The sample consists of 100,000 to 150,000 clones, roughly four fifths of them appearing once. The sequenced sample consisted of peripheral blood. These receptors came from a man aged 30 to 45 with COVID-19, enrolled during active disease.

The J gene is TRBJ2-1, the V gene TRBV7-2; the D gene is possibly TRBD2 (6 bases). Trimming shortened V by 1 base and J by 4 bases, and 14 bases separated the two germline ends. This CDR3 contains 16 residues. Germline V gives CDR1 SGHTA, CDR2 FQGNSA. CDR3 amino acids: CASSLGGDGPYNEQFF. In DNA, the CDR3 is TGTGCCAGCAGCTTAGGGGGGGACGGACCTTACAATGAGCAGTTCTTC.

This clone occurred many times. The gene calls are TRBV6-5 and TRBJ1-5, with 10 positions matching TRBD1. Germline V CDR1 and CDR2: MNHEY, SVGAGI. V was clipped by 0 bases and J by 2 bases; unmatched bases: 1. The CDR3 covers 16 residues. The CDR3 loop reads CASSYSGTGGNQPQHF. CDR3 coding DNA: TGTGCCAGCAGTTACTCCGGGACAGGGGGCAATCAGCCCCAGCATTTT.

This sequence joins TRBV21-1 and TRBJ2-5; the DNA was not used to check the table's D call, TRBD2. TRBV21-1 is termed a pseudogene. The CDR3 runs 16 residues. Written as DNA, the CDR3 is TGTGCCAGCAGCGCCCATCTAGCGGGGGGGCAAGAGACCCAGTACTTC. Its protein product is CASSAHLAGGQETQYF.

This sequence joins TRBV5-6 and TRBJ1-6; D not resolved. The CDR3 has 16 residues. Germline CDR1 SGHDT, CDR2 YYEEEE. Trimming removed 2 bases at V and 4 bases at J, with 13 bases between. CDR3 sequence reads: CASSLSGNPYNSPLHF. The DNA of the CDR3 is TGTGCCAGCAGCTTAAGCGGAAATCCTTATAATTCACCCCTCCACTTT.

This clone came up once. This rearrangement joins TRBV3-1 (or the pseudogene TRBV3-2) to TRBJ2-5, with 7 bases that match TRBD1. Germline CDR1 and CDR2: LGHDT and YNNKEL (reference sequence). V was clipped by 0 bases and J by 5 bases; unmatched bases: 12. CDR3 size: 17 residues. CDR3 nucleotides: TGTGCCAGCAGCCAAGATCTTGGGACAGCAATTCGGGAGACCCAGTACTTC. This codes for CASSQDLGTAIRETQYF.

This chain uses TRBV28 with TRBJ1-4, with D possibly matching TRBD1 (5 bases). Trimming left V 4 bases short and J 8 bases short, with 20 bases between. From germline, CDR1 is MDHEN and CDR2 SYDVKM. This CDR3 has 16 amino acids. CDR3 DNA: TGTGCCAGCAGTTCCCCCGGGACTAGCAGACGCGAAAAACTGTTTTTT. It yields the protein CASSSPGTSRREKLFF.

The V and J genes are TRBV3-1 (or the pseudogene TRBV3-2) and TRBJ2-3, with TRBD2 identical over 12 bases. The CDR3 totals 18 residues. The germline CDR1 and CDR2 sequences are LGHDT and YNNKEL (reference sequence). The trim removed 4 bases at V and 2 bases at J, leaving 10 bases unmatched. CDR3 sequence reads: CASSLRSASGRVTDTQYF. CDR3 bases: TGTGCCAGCAGCCTTCGGTCGGCTAGCGGGAGGGTCACAGATACGCAGTATTTT.

The chain is built from TRBV4-3 and TRBJ2-7, with D perhaps matching TRBD2 (6 bases). This CDR3 is 15 amino acids long. Germline V CDR1 and CDR2: LGHNA, YSLEER. V was cut by 0 bases and J by 3 bases, with 12 bases left in between. In nucleotides, the CDR3 is TGCGCCAGCAGCCAAGATCGAACGGACTACTACGAGCAGTACTTC. Protein product: CASSQDRTDYYEQYF.

V and J are TRBV7-8 and TRBJ2-7; 10 bases are a match to TRBD2. The germline V gene has CDR1 SGHVS and CDR2 FQNEAQ. This CDR3 has 17 amino acids. The J segment lost 0 bases and the V segment lost 4 bases, leaving 9 bases of the junction unmatched. The CDR3 DNA follows: TGTGCCAGCAGCTCACGGGCTAGCGGGAGCACCTCCTACGAGCAGTACTTC. Protein: CASSSRASGSTSYEQYF.

The genes are TRBV7-2 and TRBJ2-7; 9 bases agree with TRBD1. V dropped 5 bases and J dropped 2; count of bases not matched to a gene: 7. The length of the CDR3 is 15 residues. Germline V gives CDR1 SGHTA, CDR2 FQGNSA. CDR3 loop: CASSPGTGLTYEQYF. The CDR3 DNA sequence: TGTGCCAGCAGCCCGGGGACAGGGCTTACCTACGAGCAGTACTTC.

The rearrangement links TRBV4-3 to TRBJ2-1; D possibly corresponds to TRBD2 (6 bases). Trimming left V 3 bases short and J 10 bases short, with 7 bases between. CDR3 size: 11 residues. The germline CDR1 and CDR2 sequences are LGHNA and YSLEER. The CDR3 nucleotides read TGCGCCAGCAGCCAGGGGAGGGAGCAGTTCTTC. Translating it yields CASSQGREQFF.

This chain joins TRBV6-5 and TRBJ2-7, with TRBD1 as a possible D gene (6 bases). The CDR3 contains 14 residues. Germline assignment: CDR1 MNHEY and CDR2 SVGAGI. The CDR3 nucleotides read TGTCTCTCCAAAATGGGACATGGGATCTACGAGCAGTACTTC. This translates into CLSKMGHGIYEQYF.